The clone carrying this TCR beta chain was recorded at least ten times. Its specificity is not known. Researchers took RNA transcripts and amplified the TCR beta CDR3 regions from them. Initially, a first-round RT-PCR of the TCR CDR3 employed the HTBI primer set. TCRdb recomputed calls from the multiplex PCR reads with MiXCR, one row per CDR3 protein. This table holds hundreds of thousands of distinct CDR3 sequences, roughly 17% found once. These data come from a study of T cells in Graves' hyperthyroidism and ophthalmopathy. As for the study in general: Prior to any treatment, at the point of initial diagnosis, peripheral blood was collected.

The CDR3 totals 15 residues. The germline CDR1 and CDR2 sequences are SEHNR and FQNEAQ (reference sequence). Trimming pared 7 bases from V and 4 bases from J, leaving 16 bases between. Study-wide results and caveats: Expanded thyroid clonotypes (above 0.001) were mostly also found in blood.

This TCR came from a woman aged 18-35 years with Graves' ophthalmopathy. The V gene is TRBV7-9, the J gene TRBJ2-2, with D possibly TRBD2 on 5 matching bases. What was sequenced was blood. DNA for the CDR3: TGTGCCAGCACCGGGGTAACTCTCGGCACCGGGGAGCTGTTTTTT. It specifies CASTGVTLGTGELFF.